These 23 T cell receptor beta chains were sequenced from one sample in a study of T cell responses to AZD1222 COVID-19 vaccine. TCRdb keeps only in-frame clones here, not all; method: immunoSEQ multiplex PCR. The sample shows 98,000 or so clones, roughly 90% of them seen only once. Material: peripheral blood, obtained on day 0 of MenACWY control vaccination. These TCRs come from an adult in good health.

The chain employs TRBV5-6 and TRBJ1-6; TRBD1 aligns across 8 bases. The CDR3 covers 15 residues. Germline CDR1 is SGHDT and CDR2 is YYEEEE. Losses at the gene ends were 4 bases for V and 10 bases for J; bases not matched to a gene: 10. The CDR3 DNA sequence: TGTGCCAGCAGCGCGCTCGACAGGGGAGGCTCACCCCTCCACTTT. Its protein is CASSALDRGGSPLHF.

The chain carries TRBV5-4 and TRBJ1-2; 9 bases fit TRBD1. The length of the CDR3 is 13 residues. The junction had 7 bases not matched to a gene; V was cut back by 5 bases and J by 8 bases. Germline V gene sequence: CDR1 SGHNT, CDR2 YYREEE (reference sequence). The CDR3 nucleotides are TGTGCCAGCAGACTACAGGGGGCCTGGGGCTACACCTTC. Its translation: CASRLQGAWGYTF.

This clone showed up just once. The chain couples TRBV18 to TRBJ2-1; 10 bases align to TRBD1. The V and J ends lost 6 bases and 6 bases, in that order; junction bases with no gene match: 8. Germline V gene sequence: CDR1 KGHSH, CDR2 LQKENI. This CDR3 contains 15 residues. The CDR3 protein is CASSGGQGVRNEQFF. For the CDR3, the DNA is TGTGCCAGCTCGGGCGGACAGGGGGTTCGCAATGAGCAGTTCTTC.

This clone was seen more than once but under ten times. The CDR3 spells CASRGITGLEETQYF. DNA of the CDR3: TGTGCCAGTAGGGGGATAACAGGGTTGGAAGAGACCCAGTACTTC. This chain joins TRBV19 and TRBJ2-5; D might be TRBD1 (6 bases). Germline V gene sequence: CDR1 LNHDA, CDR2 SQIVND (reference sequence). Trimming removed 6 bases at V and 3 bases at J, with 17 bases between. CDR3 size: 15 residues.

The genes are TRBV29-1 and TRBJ1-4; D might be TRBD1 (6 bases). This CDR3 is built from 14 residues. The V and J ends lost 4 bases and 6 bases respectively, with 15 bases between them. The germline V gene has CDR1 SQVTM and CDR2 ANQGSEA. The CDR3 sequence is CSVGGRDGDEKLFF. The CDR3 bases are TGCAGCGTTGGGGGGCGGGACGGAGATGAAAAACTGTTTTTT.

The rearrangement links TRBV30 to TRBJ1-2, with TRBD1 matching over 7 bases. Germline CDR1 reads GTSNPN; CDR2 reads SVGIG (reference sequence). This CDR3 region has 12 residues. V trimming: 7 bases; J trimming: 3 bases; junction bases outside the gene matches: 5. The CDR3 bases are TGTGCCTTAAGGACAGGCGACTATGGCTACACCTTC. It translates to CALRTGDYGYTF.

CDR3 protein: CASSPPTSGADTQYF. The CDR3 DNA sequence: TGTGCCAGCAGCCCTCCAACCTCGGGGGCCGATACGCAGTATTTT. The genes are TRBV16 and TRBJ2-3; D tentatively fits TRBD1 or TRBD2 (6 bases each). The V gene's germline CDR1 is KGHSY and CDR2 FQNENV. The CDR3 has 15 amino acids. The V and J ends lost 4 bases and 6 bases respectively, with 17 bases between them.

The chain links TRBV7-2 to TRBJ1-1, with TRBD1 matching 7 bases. Germline values: CDR1 SGHTA, CDR2 FQGNSA. J was trimmed by 10 bases and V by 1 base; bases with no gene match: 6. The length of the CDR3 is 13 residues. DNA for the CDR3: TGTGCCAGCAGCTTAGACACAGGGGTTGGAGCTTTCTTT. Its translation is CASSLDTGVGAFF. The full variable domain, rest sourced from reference TRBV7-2 and TRBJ1-1, is GAGVSQSPSNKVTEKGKDVELRCDPISGHTALYWYRQSLGQGLEFLIYFQGNSAPDKSGLPSDRFSAERTGGSVSTLTIQRTQQEDSAVYLCASSLDTGVGAFFGQGTRLTVV.

The CDR3 region has the DNA TGTGCCAGCAGGCGTGACAGGGGGCTGGTCGGCTACACCTTC. It codes for CASRRDRGLVGYTF. This chain uses TRBV28 with TRBJ1-2; 10 nucleotides match TRBD1. There are 14 residues in the CDR3. V lost 6 bases to trimming and J lost 8 bases; unmatched junction nucleotides: 9. The germline gives CDR1 MDHEN, CDR2 SYDVKM.

This rearrangement joins TRBV5-1 to TRBJ2-7; 9 bases match TRBD1. Trimming cost V 4 bases and J 0 bases; bases outside gene matches: 8. This CDR3 region has 16 residues. Germline loops: CDR1 SGHRS, CDR2 YFSETQ. CDR3 loop: CASSAWTGARSYEQYF. As DNA, the CDR3 is TGCGCCAGCAGCGCGTGGACAGGGGCTCGCTCCTACGAGCAGTACTTC.

The genes are TRBV6-5 and TRBJ1-1; 7 bases agree with TRBD1. V shed 0 bases, J shed 1 base, and the junction held 2 bases outside the gene matches. CDR1 is MNHEY, CDR2 SVGAGI, per germline. This CDR3 region has 15 residues. CDR3 DNA: TGTGCCAGCAGTTACTCCCACAGGGGGAACACTGAAGCTTTCTTT. As protein: CASSYSHRGNTEAFF.

The chain carries TRBV9 and TRBJ1-2, with D unresolved. CDR1 is SGDLS, CDR2 YYNGEE, per germline. There are 12 residues in the CDR3. Trimming pared 3 bases from V and 2 bases from J, leaving 5 bases between. This chain's CDR3 is CASSEQNYGYTF. The DNA of the CDR3 is TGTGCCAGCAGCGAACAGAACTATGGCTACACCTTC.

V gene TRBV6-5 combines with J gene TRBJ1-1, with a weak D call TRBD1 (6 bases). V lost 0 bases to trimming and J lost 6 bases, with 11 bases between them. This CDR3 contains 14 residues. CDR1 and CDR2 (germline): MNHEY, SVGAGI. As DNA, the CDR3 is TGTGCCAGCAGTTACTCGGGGGCAGGCTCTGAAGCTTTCTTT. Encoded protein: CASSYSGAGSEAFF.

This sequence joins TRBV27 and TRBJ1-6; D not certain. The V gene's germline CDR1 is MNHEY and CDR2 SMNVEV (reference sequence). V was cut by 5 bases and J by 2 bases, with 19 bases left in between. The CDR3 length is 18 residues. CDR3 sequence reads: CASSIEWAPGAYNSPLHF. The CDR3 DNA sequence: TGTGCCAGCAGTATCGAGTGGGCCCCCGGCGCCTATAATTCACCCCTCCACTTT.

The chain has TRBV9 and TRBJ1-2; the D gene is possibly TRBD1 (5 bases). The germline V gene has CDR1 SGDLS and CDR2 YYNGEE. V was clipped by 4 bases and J by 1 base, with 8 bases between them. The length of the CDR3 is 13 residues. CDR3 sequence: CASSPGGNYGYTF. The CDR3 region has the DNA TGTGCCAGCAGCCCCGGGGGTAACTATGGCTACACCTTC.

The chain combines TRBV19 with TRBJ1-6; D is possibly TRBD1 (5 bases). V was pared by 10 bases and J by 8 bases, with 12 bases between. The CDR3 totals 12 residues. The germline V gene has CDR1 LNHDA and CDR2 SQIVND (reference sequence). The CDR3 region has the DNA TGTGCCACCGAGGGGAGGTATTCACCCCTCCACTTT. This gives the protein CATEGRYSPLHF.

J is TRBJ2-3 and V is TRBV6-5; no clear D gene. The CDR3 has 14 residues. Germline-derived CDR1 and CDR2 are MNHEY and SVGAGI. V gave up 0 bases and J gave up 4 bases, with 8 bases separating them. CDR3 residues: CASSYSILADTQYF. In DNA, the CDR3 is TGTGCCAGCAGTTACTCGATTCTAGCAGATACGCAGTATTTT.

The chain has TRBV6-6 and TRBJ2-1; TRBD1 aligns across 9 bases. CDR3 length equals 18 residues. V was pared by 7 bases and J by 5 bases, with 18 bases of the junction left unmatched. Germline loops: CDR1 MNHNY, CDR2 SVGAGI (reference sequence). The CDR3 protein is CASIRSYQTGTGNNEQFF. The CDR3 DNA reads as TGTGCCAGCATTCGTTCCTATCAAACCGGGACAGGGAACAATGAGCAGTTCTTC.

This clone showed up just a few times. The chain employs TRBV9 and TRBJ2-1; 9 bases fit TRBD1. CDR3 length: 15 amino acids. Germline values: CDR1 SGDLS, CDR2 YYNGEE. J was trimmed by 1 base and V by 3 bases; bases with no gene match: 2. As DNA, the CDR3 is TGTGCCAGCAGCGCCGGGACAGGGTCCTACAATGAGCAGTTCTTC. Protein sequence: CASSAGTGSYNEQFF.

The chain couples TRBV6-4 to TRBJ2-2; D possibly corresponds to TRBD2 (6 bases). The germline V gene has CDR1 MRHNA and CDR2 SNTAGT. Trimming shortened V by 4 bases and J by 7 bases, and 10 bases separated the two germline ends. This CDR3 is built from 13 residues. The CDR3 region has the DNA TGTGCCAGCAGTGCCACCGGGGGCGGGGAGCTGTTTTTT. Protein product: CASSATGGGELFF.

The V call is TRBV11-2, the J call TRBJ1-5; no clear D gene. The length of the CDR3 is 15 residues. V was pared by 7 bases and J by 4 bases, with 17 bases between. Germline V gene lookup returns CDR1 SGHAT and CDR2 FQNNGV. CDR3 DNA: TGTGCCAGCACCCATAGAGCGCAGGTTAATCAGCCCCAGCATTTT. It codes for CASTHRAQVNQPQHF.

The genes are TRBV7-8 and TRBJ1-1; 9 bases align to TRBD1. Germline V CDR1 and CDR2: SGHVS, FQNEAQ. The trim removed 5 bases at V and 7 bases at J, leaving 11 bases unmatched. The CDR3 extends over 15 amino acids. The DNA for the CDR3 is TGTGCCAGCAGCCCCAGGGCGGGACAGGGTCTTGAAGCTTTCTTT. It encodes CASSPRAGQGLEAFF.

The table lists this clone with a count of one. V is TRBV11-3 and J is TRBJ2-3, with 11 bases aligning to TRBD2. J was trimmed by 1 base and V by 6 bases; bases with no gene match: 0. This CDR3 comprises 14 residues. Germline-derived CDR1 and CDR2 are SGHNT and YENEEA. The DNA for the CDR3 is TGTGCCAGCAGACTAGCGGGGGGCACAGATACGCAGTATTTT. Translating gives CASRLAGGTDTQYF. Drawing the rest from reference TRBV11-3 and TRBJ2-3, the complete variable domain is EAGVVQSPRYKIIEKKQPVAFWCNPISGHNTLYWYLQNLGQGPELLIRYENEEAVDDSQLPKDRFSAERLKGVDSTLKIQPAELGDSAVYLCASRLAGGTDTQYFGPGTRLTVL.